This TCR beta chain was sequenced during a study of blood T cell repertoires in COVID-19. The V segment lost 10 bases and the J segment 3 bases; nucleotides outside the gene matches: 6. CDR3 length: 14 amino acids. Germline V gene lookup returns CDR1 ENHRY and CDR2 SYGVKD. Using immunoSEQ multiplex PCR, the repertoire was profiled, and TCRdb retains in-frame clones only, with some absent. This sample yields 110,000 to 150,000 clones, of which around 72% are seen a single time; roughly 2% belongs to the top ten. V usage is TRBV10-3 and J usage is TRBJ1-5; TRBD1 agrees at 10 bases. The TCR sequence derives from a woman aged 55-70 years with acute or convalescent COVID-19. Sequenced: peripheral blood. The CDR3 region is CATAGTGDNQPQHF. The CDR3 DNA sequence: TGTGCCACCGCCGGGACAGGGGACAATCAGCCCCAGCATTTT.